These 7 T cell receptor beta chains were sequenced from one sample in a study of Ad26.COV2.S vaccination and SARS-CoV-2 variants (dated by TCRdb to the early 2020s). In light of the paper, this sample's treatment or condition label describes: about 20 received Ad26.COV2.S at low or high dose, single or two shots; about 5 received placebo; per-sample allocation not given. For vaccine and placebo recipients, repertoires were sequenced using samples collected on day 63 after the first injection. The protocol used for the library was the immunoSEQ multiplex PCR assay. TCRdb took this table from immuneACCESS and kept in-frame rearrangements with V and J called. Such tables lack part of the clones; where checked against another copy, unresolved V genes explain under half of the gap, and the rest is unexplained. This sample comprises about half a million clones, about 88% of them detected only once. Approximately 1.7% of the sample belongs to the ten largest clones.

This material consisted of peripheral blood, taken in a trial of Ad26.COV2.S vaccine versus placebo. These receptors all stem from a person between 18 and 60 years old who received the Ad26.COV2.S COVID-19 vaccine or a placebo.

The chain carries TRBV19 and TRBJ1-1; possibly TRBD1 for D (6 bases). The CDR3 is 17 amino acids. Germline CDR1 LNHDA, CDR2 SQIVND (reference sequence). V lost 5 bases and J lost 0, with 19 bases in between. CDR3 sequence (DNA): TGTGCCAGTAGTCATAGGGGGGGAGTCGCCATGAACACTGAAGCTTTCTTT. Translated, it gives CASSHRGGVAMNTEAFF.

This chain uses TRBV7-3 with TRBJ2-7, with 7 bases fitting TRBD2. The CDR3 contains 14 residues. CDR1 is SGHTA and CDR2 is FQGTGA in the germline V gene. The junction had 10 bases not matched to a gene; V was cut back by 6 bases and J by 5 bases. CDR3 sequence: CASSRVAGNHEQYF. The CDR3 DNA follows: TGTGCCAGCAGTCGGGTAGCGGGCAACCACGAGCAGTACTTC.

The chain combines TRBV5-4 with TRBJ2-1, with 7 nucleotides matching TRBD2. J gave up 9 bases and V 4 bases, and 13 bases lay outside the gene matches. Germline V CDR1 and CDR2: SGHNT, YYREEE (reference sequence). This CDR3 comprises 15 residues. Here the CDR3 DNA reads TGTGCCAGCAGCCTACCGGGAGGAGGAGGACGTGAGCAGTTCTTC. Protein product: CASSLPGGGGREQFF.

This chain uses TRBV27 with TRBJ2-3; 11 nucleotides agree with TRBD2. Germline V gene lookup returns CDR1 MNHEY and CDR2 SMNVEV (reference sequence). The CDR3 extends over 19 amino acids. The trim removed 5 bases at V and 2 bases at J, leaving 15 bases unmatched. CDR3 sequence (DNA): TGTGCCAGCAGTACTCCCTTTGACGGGACTAGCGGTGACACAGATACGCAGTATTTT. This encodes CASSTPFDGTSGDTDTQYF.

The chain joins TRBV6-5 to TRBJ2-7, with D hard to call. V dropped 6 bases and J dropped 4 bases, with 13 bases sitting between them. The CDR3 has 13 amino acids. The V gene's germline CDR1 is MNHEY and CDR2 SVGAGI. CDR3 loop: CASRPGPRYEQYF. The CDR3 nucleotides read TGTGCCAGCAGGCCGGGCCCGCGGTACGAGCAGTACTTC.

The CDR3: CASSVGLAGGPLEQYF. Written as DNA, the CDR3 is TGTGCCAGCAGCGTAGGACTAGCGGGAGGGCCTCTGGAGCAGTACTTC. V usage is TRBV9 and J usage is TRBJ2-7; TRBD2 agrees at 14 bases. The germline CDR1 and CDR2 sequences are SGDLS and YYNGEE. CDR3 length equals 16 residues. V was clipped by 0 bases and J by 7 bases; unmatched bases: 6.

The table lists this clone with a few counts. The chain recombines TRBV5-1 with TRBJ2-5; no firm D call. V shed 7 bases and J shed 2 bases, with 9 bases lying between them. In germline, CDR1 is SGHRS, CDR2 YFSETQ. There are 12 residues in the CDR3. The CDR3 nucleotides read TGCGCCAGCTACCAAAGACAAGAGACCCAGTACTTC. Its protein is CASYQRQETQYF.